This entry lists 21 T cell receptor beta chains sequenced from one sample in a study of lymphopenia after photon versus proton radiotherapy (dated by TCRdb to the late 2010s). Libraries were prepared through the immunoSEQ multiplex PCR assay. TCRdb obtained this table from immuneACCESS and retained in-frame rearrangements with V and J assigned. These tables miss some clones; where compared with another copy, unresolved V genes account for less than half of the shortfall, and the remainder is unexplained. The sample profile shows some 31,000 clones; over 75% of them were found once. The ten largest account for around 13% of the sample. The starting material was peripheral blood, obtained from a patient treated with proton-based radiotherapy. The receptors originated from a woman in her 70s with pancreatic cancer.

Concerning this clone: This likely comes from a read error, as the CDR3 has no conserved phenylalanine or tryptophan at its end. Because the CDR3's place on the DNA is in doubt, the DNA is left out and the CDR3 is given as listed by TCRdb. This sequence joins TRBV27 and TRBJ1-4. The germline gives CDR1 MNHEY, CDR2 SMNVEV (reference sequence). The CDR3 contains 18 residues when both ends are counted. The CDR3: CARDSTPDGSRKMKNCFL.

V gene TRBV28 combines with J gene TRBJ2-1, with 11 bases matching TRBD2. The CDR3 has 15 amino acids. Trimming removed 5 bases from V and 7 bases from J; junction bases left unmatched: 7. CDR1 MDHEN and CDR2 SYDVKM come from the germline V gene. This CDR3 is CASSAHSGGENEQFF. The CDR3 DNA reads as TGTGCCAGCAGTGCCCATAGCGGGGGGGAGAATGAGCAGTTCTTC.

This clone was recorded once. One end of the junction does not line up with germline, which may come from a read error. The chain recombines TRBV5-1 with TRBJ2-1; D gene uncertain. The CDR3 spans 14 residues. CDR1 is SGHRS and CDR2 is YFSETQ in the germline V gene. The CDR3 bases are TGCGCCAGCAGCTTTGGTGCTGGGCCTCCGGGTAGGGTCTTC. Translation gives CASSFGAGPPGRVF.

The gene calls are TRBV6-5 and TRBJ1-4; maybe TRBD1 (5 bases). Germline V gene sequence: CDR1 MNHEY, CDR2 SVGAGI. V lost 8 bases and J 8 bases, leaving 21 bases between the germline ends. CDR3 size: 15 residues. The CDR3 region has the DNA TGTGCCAGCCGACTGGGATGGGGGGGATCCGAAAAACTGTTTTTT. Amino acid sequence: CASRLGWGGSEKLFF.

The V and J genes are TRBV19 and TRBJ1-5; maybe TRBD1 (6 bases). The ends were cut back, 4 bases at V and 6 bases at J, with 13 bases in the middle. In germline, CDR1 is LNHDA, CDR2 SQIVND (reference sequence). The CDR3 totals 14 residues. The DNA of the CDR3 is TGTGCCAGTAGTACTCAGGGGAGGGGTCAGCCCCAGCATTTT. This translates into CASSTQGRGQPQHF.

The chain has TRBV5-4 and TRBJ2-4; 7 nucleotides match TRBD1. V shed 3 bases and J 6 bases; nucleotides not matched to a gene: 3. The length of the CDR3 is 13 residues. The germline CDR1 and CDR2 sequences are SGHNT and YYREEE (reference sequence). The CDR3 DNA sequence: TGTGCCAGCAGCTCCCCAGGGGGAAACATTCAGTACTTC. It codes for CASSSPGGNIQYF.

The chain recombines TRBV6-1 with TRBJ1-2; D not certain. The CDR3 sequence is 14 residues long. Trimming shortened V by 7 bases and J by 5 bases, and 17 bases separated the two germline ends. Germline V gives CDR1 MNHNS, CDR2 SASEGT. The CDR3 DNA reads as TGTGCCAGCACCTCTGGAGGGAACGTATATGGCTACACCTTC. This translates into CASTSGGNVYGYTF.

The chain is built from TRBV9 and TRBJ2-7; 11 bases match TRBD2. The CDR3 sequence is 15 residues long. The trim removed 4 bases at V and 0 bases at J, leaving 3 bases unmatched. Germline assignment: CDR1 SGDLS and CDR2 YYNGEE. CDR3 nucleotides: TGTGCCAGCAGCCGAACTAGCGGGAGCTCCTACGAGCAGTACTTC. Translation: CASSRTSGSSYEQYF.

CDR3 nucleotides: TGTGCCAGCAGCCTACAACGGTCTGGAAACACCATATATTTT. This encodes CASSLQRSGNTIYF. The gene calls are TRBV4-2 and TRBJ1-3; D is unclear. V dropped 4 bases and J dropped 1 base, with 8 bases sitting between them. The CDR3 runs to 14 residues. Germline values: CDR1 LGHNA, CDR2 YNFKEQ.

This chain uses TRBV29-1 with TRBJ2-1, with D perhaps TRBD1 (5 bases). The V gene's germline CDR1 is SQVTM and CDR2 ANQGSEA. The germline V and J ends were trimmed by 1 base and 2 bases, with 9 bases remaining between them. CDR3 length equals 14 residues. The DNA of the CDR3 is TGCAGCGTTGAAGGGCCCAGGGCCTACAATGAGCAGTTCTTC. It codes for CSVEGPRAYNEQFF.

This clone appeared a single time. This chain links TRBV28 with TRBJ1-5; 8 bases are shared with TRBD1. CDR1 is MDHEN and CDR2 is SYDVKM in the germline V gene. The CDR3 has 15 residues. V was clipped by 5 bases and J by 1 base; unmatched bases: 4. CDR3 protein: CASSGQGFSNQPQHF. CDR3 DNA: TGTGCCAGCAGTGGACAGGGATTCAGCAATCAGCCCCAGCATTTT.

The chain recombines TRBV13 with TRBJ2-6; D is perhaps TRBD1 (6 bases). V shed 2 bases and J shed 4 bases, with 30 bases lying between them. This CDR3 region has 22 residues. Germline CDR1 and CDR2: PRHDT and FYEKMQ (reference sequence). This CDR3 reads CASSLFPMSGDRSPRGANVLTF. As DNA, the CDR3 is TGTGCCAGCAGCTTATTTCCCATGTCTGGAGACAGGTCACCTCGCGGGGCCAACGTCCTGACTTTC.

DNA for the CDR3: TGCGCCAGCAGCTTGGGGGGCGGGACTAGCAGAGAGACCCAGTACTTC. It translates to CASSLGGGTSRETQYF. The rearrangement joins TRBV5-1 to TRBJ2-5, with 9 positions matching TRBD2. The CDR3 loop spans 16 amino acids. The germline V gene encodes CDR1 SGHRS and CDR2 YFSETQ. With V trimmed by 0 bases and J by 4 bases, 7 bases remained unmatched.

The chain carries TRBV15 and TRBJ2-5, with D hard to call. CDR1 LNHNV and CDR2 YYDKDF come from the germline V gene (reference sequence). The CDR3 has 13 residues. Trimming stripped 3 bases from V and 2 bases from J, with 7 bases between. The CDR3 region has the DNA TGTGCCACCAGCAGGAGTATACAAGAGACCCAGTACTTC. Protein: CATSRSIQETQYF.

The rearrangement uses TRBV6-5 and TRBJ2-6; D unresolved. CDR3 length equals 15 residues. CDR1 and CDR2 from the germline V gene are MNHEY and SVGAGI. V was cut by 5 bases and J by 0 bases, with 8 bases left in between. Here the CDR3 reads CASSRGSSGANVLTF. CDR3 sequence (DNA): TGTGCCAGCAGTAGAGGAAGCTCTGGGGCCAACGTCCTGACTTTC.

The chain joins TRBV6-5 to TRBJ2-5; TRBD1 matches 9 bases. V lost 4 bases, J lost 4 bases, and 4 bases stayed unmatched. Per the germline V gene, CDR1 is MNHEY and CDR2 is SVGAGI. The CDR3 is 14 amino acids. The DNA of the CDR3 is TGTGCCAGCAGTTCACAGGGGGCGGGAGAGACCCAGTACTTC. It yields the protein CASSSQGAGETQYF.

Details on this clone: Germline and junction disagree at one end, which may indicate a read error. The genes are TRBV7-7 and TRBJ1-1; unclear D gene. This CDR3 is built from 14 residues. From germline, CDR1 is SSHAT and CDR2 FNYEAQ (reference sequence). CDR3 DNA sequence: TGTGCTAGCAGCTTAGACGACATCAACACTGAAGCTTTCTTT. Amino acids: CASSLDDINTEAFF.

The chain recombines TRBV7-2 with TRBJ2-6; D not resolved. Trimming took off 1 base at V and 0 bases at J, with 7 bases between the two ends. CDR1 and CDR2 (germline): SGHTA, FQGNSA. This CDR3 is 16 amino acids long. The CDR3 DNA reads as TGTGCCAGCAGCTTAGAGGGTAGCTCTGGGGCCAACGTCCTGACTTTC. Protein sequence: CASSLEGSSGANVLTF.

V and J are TRBV27 and TRBJ2-2; D unresolved. Trimming shortened V by 0 bases and J by 6 bases, and 2 bases separated the two germline ends. The CDR3 contains 12 residues. Germline CDR1 MNHEY, CDR2 SMNVEV (reference sequence). This CDR3 reads CASSLSAGELFF. CDR3 sequence (DNA): TGTGCCAGCAGTTTATCAGCCGGGGAGCTGTTTTTT.

This sequence joins TRBV19 and TRBJ2-5; TRBD2 matches at 9 bases. The CDR3 consists of 18 residues. V lost 3 bases to trimming and J lost 2 bases; unmatched junction nucleotides: 13. The germline V gene has CDR1 LNHDA and CDR2 SQIVND (reference sequence). Here the CDR3 DNA reads TGTGCCAGTAGTATCCGGTCGGCTAGCGGGATAGGTCAAGAGACCCAGTACTTC. Translation: CASSIRSASGIGQETQYF.

J is TRBJ2-1 and V is TRBV11-2; TRBD2 aligns across 12 bases. CDR1 is SGHAT, CDR2 FQNNGV, per germline. The CDR3 runs 16 residues. Trimming took 5 bases from V and 6 from J; bases not matched to a gene: 8. In DNA, the CDR3 is TGTGCCAGCAGCGTCGGACTAGCGGGACGAATCAATGAGCAGTTCTTC. The encoded protein is CASSVGLAGRINEQFF.